These 24 T cell receptor beta chains were all obtained from the same sample, sequenced in a study of cytomegalovirus exposure and HLA in healthy donors. Profiled with immunoSEQ multiplex PCR; TCRdb holds only in-frame clones, not every one. The data contain 150,000 to 200,000 clones, around nine tenths of them seen just once; the ten biggest clones take up roughly 1.4%. The specimen was PBMCs. These receptors all stem from a woman in her 30s in good health and CMV-seronegative.

The chain has TRBV2 and TRBJ2-7; D is ambiguous. CDR3 length: 13 amino acids. Germline V lookup: CDR1 SNHLY, CDR2 FYNNEI. V lost 4 bases and J lost 3, with 10 bases in between. The CDR3 protein is CASSVKEIYEQYF. DNA of the CDR3: TGTGCCAGCAGTGTAAAGGAGATCTACGAGCAGTACTTC. Full variable domain (outside the CDR3, taken from reference TRBV2 and TRBJ2-7): EPEVTQTPSHQVTQMGQEVILRCVPISNHLYFYWYRQILGQKVEFLVSFYNNEISEKSEIFDDQFSVERPDGSNFTLKIRSTKLEDSAMYFCASSVKEIYEQYFGPGTRLTVT.

V is TRBV27 and J is TRBJ2-2; no reliable D call. This CDR3 spans 13 amino acids. Germline assignment: CDR1 MNHEY and CDR2 SMNVEV (reference sequence). The germline V and J ends were trimmed by 2 bases and 4 bases, with 5 bases remaining between them. This CDR3 is CASSLGSTGELFF. In DNA, the CDR3 is TGTGCCAGCAGTTTAGGCAGCACCGGGGAGCTGTTTTTT.

CDR3 sequence: CASSVSTGQGSGELFF. In DNA, the CDR3 is TGTGCCAGCAGCGTATCGACGGGACAGGGGTCCGGGGAGCTGTTTTTT. V usage is TRBV9 and J usage is TRBJ2-2; the match to TRBD1 covers 10 bases. The germline V gene encodes CDR1 SGDLS and CDR2 YYNGEE. The CDR3 spans 16 residues. Trimming cost V 1 base and J 6 bases; bases outside gene matches: 6.

This rearrangement joins TRBV15 to TRBJ2-3, with D uncertain. The CDR3 extends over 12 amino acids. V was trimmed by 5 bases and J by 5 bases, leaving 8 bases between them. Germline values: CDR1 LNHNV, CDR2 YYDKDF (reference sequence). CDR3 bases: TGTGCCACCAGCTCCTTCGGAGATACGCAGTATTTT. Translating it yields CATSSFGDTQYF.

The chain combines TRBV7-6 with TRBJ1-6, with a tentative D call TRBD1 (6 bases). This CDR3 contains 16 residues. The V end lost 2 bases, the J end lost 9 bases, and 17 bases lay between the germline ends. CDR1 SGHVS and CDR2 FNYEAQ come from the germline V gene. The DNA of the CDR3 is TGTGCCAGCAGCTTAAGGGTGGACAGTGAGAGTTCACCCCTCCACTTT. This encodes CASSLRVDSESSPLHF.

The rearrangement uses TRBV6-1 and TRBJ2-2; a possible D gene is TRBD2 (7 bases). The CDR3 contains 13 residues. V was shortened by 7 bases and J by 3 bases, with 9 bases between the two germline ends. Germline V gene sequence: CDR1 MNHNS, CDR2 SASEGT. CDR3 DNA sequence: TGTGCCAGCACGGGGGGCGACACCGGGGAGCTGTTTTTT. Translation: CASTGGDTGELFF.

This chain connects TRBV7-8 to TRBJ1-1; 7 bases match TRBD1. The CDR3 length is 14 residues. Trimming cost V 5 bases and J 8 bases; bases outside gene matches: 11. CDR1 is SGHVS and CDR2 is FQNEAQ in the germline V gene. The CDR3 DNA reads as TGTGCCAGCAGCATCCGAGGGACAGCGATAGAAGCTTTCTTT. It yields the protein CASSIRGTAIEAFF. The entire variable domain, with the rest obtained from reference TRBV7-8 and TRBJ1-1, is as follows: GAGVSQSPRYKVAKRGQDVALRCDPISGHVSLFWYQQALGQGPEFLTYFQNEAQLDKSGLPSDRFFAERPEGSVSTLKIQRTQQEDSAVYLCASSIRGTAIEAFFGQGTRLTVV.

The rearrangement joins TRBV6-6 to TRBJ2-4, with 9 bases fitting TRBD1. The V gene's germline CDR1 is MNHNY and CDR2 SVGAGI (reference sequence). This CDR3 comprises 13 residues. Trimming took 0 bases from V and 16 from J; bases not matched to a gene: 7. The CDR3 loop is CASSYSTGGICYF. As DNA, the CDR3 is TGTGCCAGCAGTTACTCGACAGGGGGGATTTGTTACTTC.

The J gene is TRBJ2-2, the V gene TRBV5-1; 7 bases are a match to TRBD1. V lost 4 bases, J lost 3 bases, and 9 bases stayed unmatched. This CDR3 region has 16 residues. Germline CDR1 is SGHRS and CDR2 is YFSETQ. CDR3 bases: TGCGCCAGCAGCCCCGTCTGGGACAGAGACACCGGGGAGCTGTTTTTT. Amino acid sequence: CASSPVWDRDTGELFF.

The chain links TRBV9 to TRBJ1-1, with D possibly matching TRBD1 (6 bases). Looked up from germline, CDR1 is SGDLS and CDR2 is YYNGEE. The germline V and J ends were trimmed by 0 bases and 5 bases, with 14 bases remaining between them. The CDR3 consists of 15 residues. The CDR3 DNA reads as TGTGCCAGCAGCGTAGGGGGGCAGGGCACGACTGAAGCTTTCTTT. This sequence encodes CASSVGGQGTTEAFF.

The V call is TRBV7-2, the J call TRBJ1-5, with D unclear. Trimming took 2 bases from V and 7 from J, leaving 9 bases between them. CDR1 and CDR2 (germline): SGHTA, FQGNSA. This CDR3 region has 13 residues. The CDR3: CASSLTGLQPQHF. CDR3 bases: TGTGCCAGCAGCTTAACGGGTCTGCAGCCCCAGCATTTT.

The chain carries TRBV19 and TRBJ1-2; D remains unclear. V was trimmed by 7 bases and J by 1 base, leaving 13 bases between them. The CDR3 is made up of 14 amino acids. Germline V gene lookup returns CDR1 LNHDA and CDR2 SQIVND (reference sequence). The CDR3 region is CASTLRSLNYGYTF. The CDR3 nucleotides are TGTGCCAGTACCCTAAGATCGCTTAACTATGGCTACACCTTC.

V gene TRBV6-6 combines with J gene TRBJ1-6; TRBD1 agrees at 8 bases. The germline gives CDR1 MNHNY, CDR2 SVGAGI (reference sequence). The CDR3 contains 16 residues. V dropped 0 bases and J dropped 9; count of bases not matched to a gene: 7. The CDR3 nucleotides are TGTGCCAGCAGTTACTCGGGGACAGGCCCTGGTTCACCCCTCCACTTT. Amino acids: CASSYSGTGPGSPLHF.

This clone was observed a few times. This chain joins TRBV6-1 and TRBJ2-7, with unresolved D. Trimming removed 1 base at V and 11 bases at J, with 18 bases between. The length of the CDR3 is 14 residues. Germline loops: CDR1 MNHNS, CDR2 SASEGT. The CDR3 coding sequence is TGTGCCAGCAGTGAAGGCCGAGACTCATCCCAAAAGTACTTC. This encodes CASSEGRDSSQKYF.

This clone was seen more than once but under ten times. This chain links TRBV4-1 with TRBJ1-2; 9 bases align to TRBD1. With V trimmed by 4 bases and J by 8 bases, 5 bases remained unmatched. The CDR3 covers 13 residues. CDR1 and CDR2 from the germline V gene are MGHRA and YSYEKL. The CDR3 is CASSLDRGSGYTF. The DNA for the CDR3 is TGCGCCAGCAGCCTGGACAGGGGATCCGGCTACACCTTC.

The chain links TRBV5-1 to TRBJ2-7; TRBD1 aligns across 7 bases. The junction had 9 bases not matched to a gene; V was cut back by 4 bases and J by 5 bases. The CDR3 has 14 amino acids. Germline CDR1 and CDR2: SGHRS and YFSETQ. CDR3 sequence reads: CASSPRGLGNEQYF. The CDR3 DNA reads TGCGCCAGCAGCCCCAGGGGGTTGGGGAACGAGCAGTACTTC.

This chain connects TRBV29-1 to TRBJ2-7; tentative D call: TRBD2 (6 bases). The CDR3 loop spans 14 amino acids. The germline CDR1 and CDR2 sequences are SQVTM and ANQGSEA. Trimming took off 6 bases at V and 2 bases at J, with 17 bases between the two ends. The CDR3 reads CSVLGGDVTYEQYF. CDR3 coding DNA: TGCAGCGTCCTAGGCGGGGACGTCACCTACGAGCAGTACTTC.

V gene TRBV29-1 combines with J gene TRBJ2-5, with TRBD2 matching over 9 bases. The CDR3 loop spans 16 amino acids. Germline assignment: CDR1 SQVTM and CDR2 ANQGSEA. With 6 bases clipped from V and 5 bases from J, the junction kept 16 bases outside the gene matches. CDR3 loop: CSVANVLGLARETQYF. Written as DNA, the CDR3 is TGCAGCGTCGCTAACGTTTTGGGACTAGCCAGGGAGACCCAGTACTTC.

CDR3 amino acids: CASSQYPDTETQYF. The CDR3 nucleotides are TGTGCCAGCAGCCAATACCCGGACACGGAGACCCAGTACTTC. The genes are TRBV4-2 and TRBJ2-5, with D perhaps matching TRBD1 (5 bases). Deletions cut 2 bases from V and 5 bases from J, with 12 bases between. The germline V gene encodes CDR1 LGHNA and CDR2 YNFKEQ. The CDR3 runs to 14 residues.

The CDR3 protein is CASKTSGDADTQYF. The CDR3 DNA reads as TGTGCCAGCAAAACTAGCGGGGATGCAGATACGCAGTATTTT. The gene calls are TRBV6-1 and TRBJ2-3, with 10 positions matching TRBD2. The CDR3 loop spans 14 amino acids. V lost 7 bases, J lost 4 bases, and 5 bases stayed unmatched. Per germline, CDR1 MNHNS and CDR2 SASEGT.

CDR3 nucleotide sequence: TGCGCCAGCAGCCGCACTAGCGATGTTACCACCGGGGAGCTGTTTTTT. Its translation: CASSRTSDVTTGELFF. The chain recombines TRBV5-1 with TRBJ2-2; 7 bases are a match to TRBD2. In germline, CDR1 is SGHRS, CDR2 YFSETQ. The CDR3 consists of 16 residues. J gave up 4 bases and V 4 bases, and 10 bases lay outside the gene matches.

The chain recombines TRBV13 with TRBJ1-3; TRBD1 might be the D (6 bases). CDR3 size: 15 residues. Germline loops: CDR1 PRHDT, CDR2 FYEKMQ (reference sequence). Between the trimmed V and J ends, which lost 5 bases and 2 bases, there was a span of 13 bases. In DNA form, the CDR3 reads TGTGCCAGCAGCATAAGGACAGTCACTGGAAACACCATATATTTT. It is translated as CASSIRTVTGNTIYF. The full variable domain, rest sourced from reference TRBV13 and TRBJ1-3, is AAGVIQSPRHLIKEKRETATLKCYPIPRHDTVYWYQQGPGQDPQFLISFYEKMQSDKGSIPDRFSAQQFSDYHSELNMSSLELGDSALYFCASSIRTVTGNTIYFGEGSWLTVV.

A note on this clone: At the DNA level, this CDR3 is encoded by other sequences in the same sample as well. The chain combines TRBV7-9 with TRBJ2-3, with a tentative D call TRBD1 (6 bases). Germline CDR1 is SEHNR and CDR2 is FQNEAQ (reference sequence). Trimming stripped 2 bases from V and 6 bases from J, with 9 bases between. The CDR3 sequence is 13 residues long. The CDR3 spells CASSLQGSDTQYF. In DNA, the CDR3 is TGTGCCAGCAGCTTACAGGGGAGCGATACGCAGTATTTT.

This clone was observed once. The CDR3 DNA reads as TGTGCCAGTGGGGGACAGGAGGGATCTGGGGCCAACGTCCTGACTTTC. Its translation is CASGGQEGSGANVLTF. This rearrangement joins TRBV7-9 to TRBJ2-6; 8 nucleotides match TRBD1. The CDR3 is 16 amino acids. Germline lookup yields CDR1 SEHNR and CDR2 FQNEAQ (reference sequence). Trimming removed 9 bases from V and 1 base from J; junction bases left unmatched: 8.